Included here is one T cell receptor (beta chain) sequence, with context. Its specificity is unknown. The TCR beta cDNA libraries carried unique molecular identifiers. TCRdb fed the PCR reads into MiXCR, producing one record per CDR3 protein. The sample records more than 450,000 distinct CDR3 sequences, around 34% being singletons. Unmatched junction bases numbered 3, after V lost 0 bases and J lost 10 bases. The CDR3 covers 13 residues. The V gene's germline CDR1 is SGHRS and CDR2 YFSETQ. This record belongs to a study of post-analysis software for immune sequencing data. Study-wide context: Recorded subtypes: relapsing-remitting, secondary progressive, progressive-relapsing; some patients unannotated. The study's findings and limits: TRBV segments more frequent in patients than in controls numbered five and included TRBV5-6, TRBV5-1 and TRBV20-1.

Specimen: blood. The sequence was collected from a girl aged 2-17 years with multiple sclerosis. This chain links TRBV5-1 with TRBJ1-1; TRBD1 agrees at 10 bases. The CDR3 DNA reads TGCGCCAGCAGCTTGGGAGACAGGGGGCTAGCTTTCTTT. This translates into CASSLGDRGLAFF.